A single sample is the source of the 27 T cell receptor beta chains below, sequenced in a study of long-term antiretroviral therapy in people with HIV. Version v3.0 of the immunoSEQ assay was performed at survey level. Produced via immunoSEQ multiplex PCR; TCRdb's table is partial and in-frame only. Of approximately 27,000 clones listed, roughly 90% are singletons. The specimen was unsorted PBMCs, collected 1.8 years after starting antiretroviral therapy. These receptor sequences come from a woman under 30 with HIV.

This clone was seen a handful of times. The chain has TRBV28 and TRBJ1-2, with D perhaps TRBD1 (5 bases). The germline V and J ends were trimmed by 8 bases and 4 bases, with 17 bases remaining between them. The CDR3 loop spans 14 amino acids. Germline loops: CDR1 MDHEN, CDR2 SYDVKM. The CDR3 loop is CASSRAGAAYGYTF. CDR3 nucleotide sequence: TGTGCCAGCTCGCGGGCCGGGGCCGCCTATGGCTACACCTTC.

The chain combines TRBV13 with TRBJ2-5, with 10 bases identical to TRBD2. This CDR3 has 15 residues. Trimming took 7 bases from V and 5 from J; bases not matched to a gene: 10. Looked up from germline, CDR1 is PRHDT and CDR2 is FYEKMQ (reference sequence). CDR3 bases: TGTGCCAGCACCGGAGCGGGAGGGCGTCGGGAGACCCAGTACTTC. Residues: CASTGAGGRRETQYF.

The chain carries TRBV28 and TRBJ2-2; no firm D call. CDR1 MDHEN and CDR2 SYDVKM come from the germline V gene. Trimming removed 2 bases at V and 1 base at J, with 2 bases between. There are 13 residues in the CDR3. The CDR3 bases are TGTGCCAGCAGTTTACTGAACACCGGGGAGCTGTTTTTT. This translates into CASSLLNTGELFF.

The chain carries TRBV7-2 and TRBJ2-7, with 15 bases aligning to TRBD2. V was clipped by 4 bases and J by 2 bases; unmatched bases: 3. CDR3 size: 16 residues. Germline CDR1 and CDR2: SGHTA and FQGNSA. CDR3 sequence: CASSSGTSGRTYEQYF. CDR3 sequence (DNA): TGTGCCAGCAGCTCCGGGACTAGCGGGAGGACCTACGAGCAGTACTTC.

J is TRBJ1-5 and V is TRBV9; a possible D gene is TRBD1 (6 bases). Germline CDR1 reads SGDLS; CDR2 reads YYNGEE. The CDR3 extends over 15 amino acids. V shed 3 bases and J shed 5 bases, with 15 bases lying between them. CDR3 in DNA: TGTGCCAGCAGCGCCGAGGGGACATCAGATCAGCCCCAGCATTTT. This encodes CASSAEGTSDQPQHF.

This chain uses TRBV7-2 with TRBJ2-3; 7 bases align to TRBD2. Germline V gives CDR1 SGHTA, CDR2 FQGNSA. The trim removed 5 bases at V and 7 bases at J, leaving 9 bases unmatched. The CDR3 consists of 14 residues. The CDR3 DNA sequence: TGTGCCAGCAGCCCGCAGACTAGCATAAATACGCAGTATTTT. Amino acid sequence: CASSPQTSINTQYF.

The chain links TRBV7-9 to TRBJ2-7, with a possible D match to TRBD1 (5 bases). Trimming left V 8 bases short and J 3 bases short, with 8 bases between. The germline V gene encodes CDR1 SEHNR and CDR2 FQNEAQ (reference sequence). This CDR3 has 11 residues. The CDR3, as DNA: TGTGCCAGCGACAGTAACTACGAGCAGTACTTC. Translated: CASDSNYEQYF. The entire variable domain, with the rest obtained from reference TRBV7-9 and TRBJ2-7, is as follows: DTGVSQNPRHKITKRGQNVTFRCDPISEHNRLYWYRQTLGQGPEFLTYFQNEAQLEKSRLLSDRFSAERPKGSFSTLEIQRTEQGDSAMYLCASDSNYEQYFGPGTRLTVT.

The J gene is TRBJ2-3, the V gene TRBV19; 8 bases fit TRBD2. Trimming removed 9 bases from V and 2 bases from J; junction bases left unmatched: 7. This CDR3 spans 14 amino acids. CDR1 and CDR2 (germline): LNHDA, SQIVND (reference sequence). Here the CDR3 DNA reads TGTGCCAGCTTCAGCGGGGGAAACACAGATACGCAGTATTTT. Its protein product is CASFSGGNTDTQYF.

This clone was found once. CDR3 region: CASSLAGGNEQYF. The CDR3, as DNA: TGTGCCAGCAGTTTAGCGGGAGGTAACGAGCAGTACTTC. V is TRBV27 and J is TRBJ2-7; 8 nucleotides align to TRBD2. Germline CDR1 is MNHEY and CDR2 is SMNVEV (reference sequence). CDR3 size: 13 residues. J was trimmed by 5 bases and V by 2 bases; bases with no gene match: 2.

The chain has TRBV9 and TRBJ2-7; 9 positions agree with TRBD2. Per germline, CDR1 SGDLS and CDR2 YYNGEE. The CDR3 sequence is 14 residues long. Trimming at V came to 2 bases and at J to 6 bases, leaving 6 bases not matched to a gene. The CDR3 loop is CASSVSLAGTEQYF. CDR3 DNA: TGTGCCAGCAGCGTCTCTCTAGCGGGAACCGAGCAGTACTTC.

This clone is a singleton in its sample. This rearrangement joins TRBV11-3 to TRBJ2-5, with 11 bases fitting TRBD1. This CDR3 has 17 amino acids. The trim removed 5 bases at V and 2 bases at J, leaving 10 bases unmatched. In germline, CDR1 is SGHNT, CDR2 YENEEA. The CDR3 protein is CASSPGPGQGGQETQYF. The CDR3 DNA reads TGTGCCAGCAGCCCTGGGCCGGGACAGGGGGGGCAAGAGACCCAGTACTTC.

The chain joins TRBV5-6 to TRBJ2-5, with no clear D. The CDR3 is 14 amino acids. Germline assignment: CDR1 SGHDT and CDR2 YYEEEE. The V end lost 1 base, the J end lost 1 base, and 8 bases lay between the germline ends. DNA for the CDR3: TGTGCCAGCAGCTTGAACCGCTTCCAAGAGACCCAGTACTTC. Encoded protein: CASSLNRFQETQYF.

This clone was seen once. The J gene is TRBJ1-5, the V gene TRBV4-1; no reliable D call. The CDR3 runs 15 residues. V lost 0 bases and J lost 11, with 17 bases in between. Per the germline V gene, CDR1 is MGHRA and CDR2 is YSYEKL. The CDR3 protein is CASSQDLENSLSQHF. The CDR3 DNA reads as TGCGCCAGCAGCCAAGATTTAGAAAACTCTTTATCCCAGCATTTT.

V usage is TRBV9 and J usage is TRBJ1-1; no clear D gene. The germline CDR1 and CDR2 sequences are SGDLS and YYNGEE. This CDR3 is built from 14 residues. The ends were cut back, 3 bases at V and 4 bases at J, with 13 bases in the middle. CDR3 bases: TGTGCCAGCAGCGAGATCCCCGGTTTCACTGAAGCTTTCTTT. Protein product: CASSEIPGFTEAFF.

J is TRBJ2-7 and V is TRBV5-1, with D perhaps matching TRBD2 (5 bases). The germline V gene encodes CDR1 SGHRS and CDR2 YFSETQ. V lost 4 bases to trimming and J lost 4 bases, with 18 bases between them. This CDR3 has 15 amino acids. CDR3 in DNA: TGCGCCAGCAGCACCGCGGGCCGGATGGGGTACGAGCAGTACTTC. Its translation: CASSTAGRMGYEQYF.

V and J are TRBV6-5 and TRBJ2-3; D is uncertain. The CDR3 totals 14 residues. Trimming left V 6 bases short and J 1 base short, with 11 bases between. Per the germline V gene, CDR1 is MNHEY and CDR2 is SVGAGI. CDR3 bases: TGTGCCAGCAGGTTAGAGAGAGGCACAGATACGCAGTATTTT. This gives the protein CASRLERGTDTQYF.

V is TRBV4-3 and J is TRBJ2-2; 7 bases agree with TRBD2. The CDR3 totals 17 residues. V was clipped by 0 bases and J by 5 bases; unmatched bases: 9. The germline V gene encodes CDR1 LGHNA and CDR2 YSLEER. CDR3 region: CASSQDPTSYRTGELFF. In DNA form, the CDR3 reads TGCGCCAGCAGCCAAGATCCGACTAGCTATCGGACCGGGGAGCTGTTTTTT.

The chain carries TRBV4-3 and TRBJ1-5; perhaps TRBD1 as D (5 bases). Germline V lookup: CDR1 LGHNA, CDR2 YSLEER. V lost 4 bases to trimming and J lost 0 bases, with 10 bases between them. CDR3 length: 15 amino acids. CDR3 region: CASSPGSGSNQPQHF. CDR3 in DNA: TGCGCCAGCAGCCCAGGGAGCGGTAGCAATCAGCCCCAGCATTTT.

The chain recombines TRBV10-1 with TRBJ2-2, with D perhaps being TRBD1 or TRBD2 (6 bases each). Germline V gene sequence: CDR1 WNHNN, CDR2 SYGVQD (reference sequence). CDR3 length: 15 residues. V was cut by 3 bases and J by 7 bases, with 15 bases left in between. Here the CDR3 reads CASSDGGGRGGELFF. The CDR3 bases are TGCGCCAGCAGTGATGGTGGGGGGCGCGGCGGGGAGCTGTTTTTT.

The CDR3 DNA sequence: TGTGCCAGCAGTTTAGGGGGACTCTACGAGCAGTACTTC. It specifies CASSLGGLYEQYF. The chain carries TRBV27 and TRBJ2-7, with D possibly TRBD2 on 6 matching bases. Per the germline V gene, CDR1 is MNHEY and CDR2 is SMNVEV (reference sequence). The ends were cut back, 2 bases at V and 3 bases at J, with 8 bases in the middle. The CDR3 is made up of 13 amino acids.

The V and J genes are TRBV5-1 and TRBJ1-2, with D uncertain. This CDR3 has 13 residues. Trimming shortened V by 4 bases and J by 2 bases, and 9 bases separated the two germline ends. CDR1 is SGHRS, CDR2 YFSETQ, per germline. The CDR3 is CASSQDGNYGYTF. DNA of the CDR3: TGCGCCAGCAGCCAAGACGGAAACTATGGCTACACCTTC.

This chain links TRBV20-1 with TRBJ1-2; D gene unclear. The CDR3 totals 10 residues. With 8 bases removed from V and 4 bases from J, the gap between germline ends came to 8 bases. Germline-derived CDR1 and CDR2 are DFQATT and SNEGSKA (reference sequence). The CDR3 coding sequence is TGCAGTACAACTTTCTATGGCTACACCTTC. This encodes CSTTFYGYTF.

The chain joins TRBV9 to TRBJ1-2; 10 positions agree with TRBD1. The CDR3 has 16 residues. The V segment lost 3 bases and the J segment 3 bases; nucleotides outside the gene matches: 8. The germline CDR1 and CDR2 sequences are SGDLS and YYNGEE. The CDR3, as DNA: TGTGCCAGCAGCGCATCTACCGGGACAGGGGACTATGGCTACACCTTC. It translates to CASSASTGTGDYGYTF.

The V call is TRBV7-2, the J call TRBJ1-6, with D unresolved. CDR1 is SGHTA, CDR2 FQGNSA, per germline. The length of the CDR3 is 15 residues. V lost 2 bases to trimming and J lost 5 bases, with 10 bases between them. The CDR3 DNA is TGTGCCAGCAGCTTAAACCGACCGGATAATTCACCCCTCCACTTT. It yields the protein CASSLNRPDNSPLHF.

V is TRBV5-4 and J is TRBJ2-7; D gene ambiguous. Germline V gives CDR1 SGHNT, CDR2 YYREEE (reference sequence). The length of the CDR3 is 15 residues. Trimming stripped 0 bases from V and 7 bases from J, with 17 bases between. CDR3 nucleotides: TGTGCCAGCAGCTTGGTTCAGCGACCTCAGTGGGAGCAGTACTTC. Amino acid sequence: CASSLVQRPQWEQYF.

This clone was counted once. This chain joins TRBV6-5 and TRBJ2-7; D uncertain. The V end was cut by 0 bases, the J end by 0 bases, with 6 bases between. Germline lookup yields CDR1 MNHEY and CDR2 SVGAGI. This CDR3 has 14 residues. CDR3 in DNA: TGTGCCAGCAGTTACTCGCCAGACTCCTACGAGCAGTACTTC. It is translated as CASSYSPDSYEQYF.

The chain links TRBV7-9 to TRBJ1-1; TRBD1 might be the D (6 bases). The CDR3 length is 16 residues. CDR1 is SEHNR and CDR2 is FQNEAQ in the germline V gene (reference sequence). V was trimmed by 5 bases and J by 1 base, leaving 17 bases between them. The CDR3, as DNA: TGTGCCAGCAGCCCGACAGGTGCAGGACCGAACACTGAAGCTTTCTTT. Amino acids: CASSPTGAGPNTEAFF.